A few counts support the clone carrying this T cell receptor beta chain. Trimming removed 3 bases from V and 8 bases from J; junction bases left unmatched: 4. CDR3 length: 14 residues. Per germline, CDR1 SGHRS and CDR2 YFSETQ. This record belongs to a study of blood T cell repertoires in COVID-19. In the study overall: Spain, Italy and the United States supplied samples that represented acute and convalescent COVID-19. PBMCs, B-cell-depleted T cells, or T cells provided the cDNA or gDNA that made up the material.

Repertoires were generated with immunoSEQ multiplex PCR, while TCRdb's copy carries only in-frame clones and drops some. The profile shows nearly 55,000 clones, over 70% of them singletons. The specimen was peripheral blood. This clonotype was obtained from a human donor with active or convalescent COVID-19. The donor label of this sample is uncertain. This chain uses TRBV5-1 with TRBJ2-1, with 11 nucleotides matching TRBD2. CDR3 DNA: TGCGCCAGCAGCTCGACTAGCGGGGTGGATGAGCAGTTCTTC. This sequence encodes CASSSTSGVDEQFF.